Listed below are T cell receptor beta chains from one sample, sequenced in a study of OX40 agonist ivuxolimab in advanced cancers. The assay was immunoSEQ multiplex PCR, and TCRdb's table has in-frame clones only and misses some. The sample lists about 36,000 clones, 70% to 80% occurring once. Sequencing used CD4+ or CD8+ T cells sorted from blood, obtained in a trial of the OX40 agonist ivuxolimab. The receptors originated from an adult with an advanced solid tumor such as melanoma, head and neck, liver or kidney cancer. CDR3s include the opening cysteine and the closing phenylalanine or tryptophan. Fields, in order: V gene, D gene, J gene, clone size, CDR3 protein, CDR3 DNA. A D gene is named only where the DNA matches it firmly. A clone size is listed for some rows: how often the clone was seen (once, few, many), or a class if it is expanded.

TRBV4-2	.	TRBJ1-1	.	CASSHGGSTEAFF	TGTGCCAGCAGCCACGGAGGGAGCACTGAAGCTTTCTTT
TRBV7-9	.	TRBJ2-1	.	CASSLDRTRNNEQFF	TGTGCCAGCAGCTTAGACAGGACAAGGAACAATGAGCAGTTCTTC
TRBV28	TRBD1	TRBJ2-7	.	CASSLVQGIYEQYF	TGTGCCAGCAGTTTGGTACAGGGGATCTACGAGCAGTACTTC
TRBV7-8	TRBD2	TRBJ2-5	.	CASSLVAGLETQYF	TGTGCCAGCAGCTTAGTAGCGGGTCTTGAGACCCAGTACTTC
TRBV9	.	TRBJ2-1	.	CASSVADASYNEQFF	TGTGCCAGCAGCGTAGCGGACGCGTCCTACAATGAGCAGTTCTTC
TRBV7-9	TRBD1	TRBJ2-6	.	CASSPGPGGATVLTF	TGTGCCAGCAGCCCAGGCCCAGGGGGCGCAACCGTCCTGACTTTC
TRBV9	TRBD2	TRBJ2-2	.	CASSVEGAGGGLSGELFF	TGTGCCAGCAGCGTAGAAGGCGCGGGAGGGGGCCTTAGCGGGGAGCTGTTTTTT
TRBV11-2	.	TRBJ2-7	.	CASSLGAQPQYYEQYF	TGTGCCAGCAGCTTGGGTGCACAGCCCCAGTACTACGAGCAGTACTTC
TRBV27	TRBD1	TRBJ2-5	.	CASRPTGGGETQYF	TGTGCCAGCAGACCGACAGGGGGCGGGGAGACCCAGTACTTC
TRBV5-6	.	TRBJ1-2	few	CASSLWGNRVHGYTF	TGTGCCAGCAGCTTGTGGGGTAACAGGGTCCATGGCTACACCTTC
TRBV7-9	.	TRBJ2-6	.	CASMDGANVLTF	TGTGCCAGCATGGACGGGGCCAACGTCCTGACTTTC
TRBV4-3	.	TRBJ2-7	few	CASSQDIGTVYEQYF	TGCGCCAGCAGCCAAGATATCGGGACGGTATACGAGCAGTACTTC
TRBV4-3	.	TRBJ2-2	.	CASSQDSRHTGELFF	TGCGCCAGCAGCCAAGATAGCAGACACACCGGGGAGCTGTTTTTT
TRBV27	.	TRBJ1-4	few	CASSRGEKLFF	TGTGCCAGCAGCCGGGGTGAAAAACTGTTTTTT
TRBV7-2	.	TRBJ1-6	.	CASSQSGFSPLHF	TGTGCCAGCAGCCAATCAGGGTTTTCACCCCTCCACTTT
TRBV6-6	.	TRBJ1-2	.	CASEGAGYGYTF	TGTGCCAGCGAGGGCGCTGGCTATGGCTACACCTTC
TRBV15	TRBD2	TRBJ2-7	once	CATSTGTSGSYEQYF	TGTGCCACCAGCACCGGGACTAGCGGGAGCTACGAGCAGTACTTC
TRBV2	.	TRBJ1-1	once	CASTDMRAVAFF	TGTGCCAGCACAGACATGAGGGCTGTAGCTTTCTTT
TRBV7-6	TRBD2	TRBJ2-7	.	CASSLAGGPDEQYF	TGTGCCAGCAGCTTAGCGGGAGGGCCGGACGAGCAGTACTTC
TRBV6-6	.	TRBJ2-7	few	CASSFPGDYEQYF	TGTGCCAGCAGTTTTCCAGGGGACTACGAGCAGTACTTC
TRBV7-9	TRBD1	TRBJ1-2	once	CASSPRGQGANYGYTF	TGTGCCAGCAGCCCTAGGGGACAGGGCGCTAACTATGGCTACACCTTC
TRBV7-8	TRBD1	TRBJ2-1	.	CASSPRDRFNEQFF	TGTGCCAGCAGCCCCCGGGACAGATTCAATGAGCAGTTCTTC
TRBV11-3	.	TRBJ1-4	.	CASSPSRRTAYPNEKLFF	TGTGCCAGCAGCCCGAGTAGAAGGACAGCCTATCCTAATGAAAAACTGTTTTTT
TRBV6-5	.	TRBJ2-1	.	CASSMTGNYNEQFF	TGTGCCAGCAGTATGACCGGGAACTACAATGAGCAGTTCTTC
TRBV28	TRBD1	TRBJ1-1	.	CASSPLGQGNTEAFF	TGTGCCAGCAGTCCCCTAGGACAGGGAAACACTGAAGCTTTCTTT
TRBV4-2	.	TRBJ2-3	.	CASSQDTDTQYF	TGTGCCAGCAGCCAAGATACCGATACGCAGTATTTT
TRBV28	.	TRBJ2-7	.	CASSSRQFFTYEQYF	TGTGCCAGCAGTTCAAGACAGTTTTTCACCTACGAGCAGTACTTC
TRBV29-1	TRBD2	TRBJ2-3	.	CSVEPLAGLTDTQYF	TGCAGCGTTGAACCCCTAGCGGGGCTCACAGATACGCAGTATTTT
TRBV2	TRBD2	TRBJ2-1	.	CASSLRLAGDHNEQFF	TGTGCCAGCAGTCTAAGACTAGCGGGCGACCACAATGAGCAGTTCTTC
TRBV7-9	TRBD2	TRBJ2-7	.	CASSHFAGGPSYEQYF	TGTGCCAGCAGCCACTTTGCGGGGGGCCCCTCCTACGAGCAGTACTTC
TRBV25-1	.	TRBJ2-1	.	CASSELEDSYNEQFF	TGTGCCAGCAGTGAATTGGAGGATTCCTACAATGAGCAGTTCTTC
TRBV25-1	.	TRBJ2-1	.	CASSGGTSSYNEQFF	TGTGCCAGCAGTGGAGGGACAAGCTCCTACAATGAGCAGTTCTTC
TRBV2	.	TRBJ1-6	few	CASSAGRTNSPLHF	TGTGCCAGCAGTGCGGGACGGACGAATTCACCCCTCCACTTT
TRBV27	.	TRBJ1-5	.	CASGIYSNQPQHF	TGTGCCAGCGGGATTTATAGCAATCAGCCCCAGCATTTT
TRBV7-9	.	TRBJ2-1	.	CATPRGGRYGNEQFF	TGTGCCACCCCAAGAGGGGGGAGGTACGGCAATGAGCAGTTCTTC
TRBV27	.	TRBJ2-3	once	CASSSDDRDPRADTQYF	TGTGCCAGCAGCTCGGACGATCGGGACCCGAGAGCAGATACGCAGTATTTT
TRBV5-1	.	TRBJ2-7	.	CASSLAGTYEQYF	TGCGCCAGCAGCTTGGCCGGGACCTACGAGCAGTACTTC
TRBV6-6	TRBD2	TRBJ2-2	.	CASTTVAGAGELFF	TGTGCCAGCACTACGGTAGCGGGAGCCGGGGAGCTGTTTTTT
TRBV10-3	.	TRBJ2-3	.	CAISEGQKFTDTQYF	TGTGCCATCAGTGAAGGTCAGAAATTCACAGATACGCAGTATTTT
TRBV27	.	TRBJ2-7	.	CASSPPSYEQYF	TGTGCCAGCAGCCCGCCCTCCTACGAGCAGTACTTC
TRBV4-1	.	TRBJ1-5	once	CASRWEANLSNQPQHF	TGCGCCAGCAGATGGGAGGCAAATCTTAGCAATCAGCCCCAGCATTTT
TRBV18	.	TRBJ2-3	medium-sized	CASSRTGSGTDTQYF	TGTGCCAGCTCACGCACAGGGTCGGGCACAGATACGCAGTATTTT